The T cell receptor beta chain described here comes from a study of control samples from healthy donors and cancer patients. Using immunoSEQ multiplex PCR, the repertoire was profiled, and TCRdb retains in-frame clones only, with some absent. Of about 55,000 clones listed, 95% to 96% are singletons. The CDR3 loop spans 16 amino acids. Germline V CDR1 and CDR2: LGHDT, YNNKEL (reference sequence). Unmatched junction bases numbered 5, after V lost 3 bases and J lost 1 base. V is TRBV3-1 (or the pseudogene TRBV3-2) and J is TRBJ2-2; 7 nucleotides agree with TRBD2. The sample was blood. This receptor was identified in a woman aged 25 to 39 in good health. The CDR3: CASSQWGGKNTGELFF. The CDR3 region has the DNA TGTGCCAGCAGCCAGTGGGGAGGGAAGAACACCGGGGAGCTGTTTTTT.